This is a list of T cell receptor beta chains from one sample in a study of blood T cell repertoires in COVID-19. Assay: immunoSEQ multiplex PCR; the TCRdb copy retains only in-frame clones and omits some. The sample holds hundreds of thousands of clones, about 88% seen once. The sample comprised PBMCs or T cells enriched from blood (not recorded which). The receptors were sampled from a man aged 55 to 69 who had recovered from COVID-19. CDR3s include the opening cysteine and the closing phenylalanine or tryptophan. Each record gives: V gene, clone size, J gene, D gene, CDR3 DNA, CDR3 protein. The D gene is left open where the match is weak. The size of a clone is reported for some rows only, either as once, few or many, or as a class for expanded clones.

>TRBV5-1|once|TRBJ1-2|.
TGCGCCAGCAGCACTGGAGCGGGACAACTATATGGCTACACCTTC
CASSTGAGQLYGYTF
>TRBV6-5|few|TRBJ2-2|TRBD1
TGTGCCAGCAGTTACGACAGGGTAAACACCGGGGAGCTGTTTTTT
CASSYDRVNTGELFF
>TRBV29-1|.|TRBJ2-5|.
TGCAGCGTTGCAGGGGCGCTTAAGGAGACCCAGTACTTC
CSVAGALKETQYF
>TRBV4-1|.|TRBJ1-2|TRBD1
TGCGCCAGCAGCCAAGAACAGACAGGGTTCACCTTC
CASSQEQTGFTF
>TRBV5-6|.|TRBJ1-3|.
TGTGCCAGCAGCTTGGGCGCAGGGCCCACCATATATTTT
CASSLGAGPTIYF
>TRBV5-1|.|TRBJ2-3|.
TGCGCCAGCAGCCTAGTCACAGATACGCAGTATTTT
CASSLVTDTQYF
>TRBV2|.|TRBJ1-1|.
TGTGCCGCGGAGGCAATGAACACTGAAGCTTTCTTT
CAAEAMNTEAFF
>TRBV6-5|.|TRBJ1-6|.
TGTGCCAGCAGTTACTTCCCGGACATTAATTCACCCCTCCACTTT
CASSYFPDINSPLHF
>TRBV5-1|.|TRBJ2-1|TRBD1
TGCGCCAGCAGCCCCAGCCTAGGACAGGGACTTCGGTTCTTC
CASSPSLGQGLRFF
>TRBV7-2|.|TRBJ2-7|TRBD2
TGTGCCAGCAGCTTCCAGCGGGGATACGAGCAGTACTTC
CASSFQRGYEQYF
>TRBV12-1|.|TRBJ2-7|.
TGTGCCAGAAGCGACAGGTCCTACGAGCAGTACTTC
CARSDRSYEQYF
>TRBV7-8|once|TRBJ1-3|.
TGTGCCAGCAGCCCCCAGAGGGTATGGCTCTCTGGAAACACCATATATTTT
CASSPQRVWLSGNTIYF
>TRBV9|.|TRBJ2-3|.
TGTGCCAGCAGCGTAGCCGGCGGGGAAGATACGCAGTATTTT
CASSVAGGEDTQYF
>TRBV13|once|TRBJ1-1|TRBD1
TGTGCCAGCAGCTTTGGGACAGGGAGTTCTGAAGCTTTCTTT
CASSFGTGSSEAFF
>TRBV9|.|TRBJ1-4|.
TGTGCCAGCAGTGTGGGAGGGGTGAGTGAAAAACTGTTTTTT
CASSVGGVSEKLFF
>TRBV7-3|.|TRBJ2-5|.
TGTGCCAGCAGCTTTGGCCAGGGAGAGACCCAGTACTTC
CASSFGQGETQYF
>TRBV25-1|.|TRBJ1-1|TRBD1
TGTGCCAGCAGTGCCGCCCCGGGACAGGGGGACACTGAAGCTTTCTTT
CASSAAPGQGDTEAFF
>TRBV7-9|few|TRBJ2-5|.
TGTGCCAGCAGCTTAATACCAGAAGAGACCCAGTACTTC
CASSLIPEETQYF
>TRBV4-2|.|TRBJ2-2|.
TGTGCCAGCAGCCAAGATCCGGACAGCCTGAGGACCGGGGAGCTGTTTTTT
CASSQDPDSLRTGELFF
>TRBV2|once|TRBJ2-2|TRBD1
TGTGCCAGCATGAGGGACAGGGGGGGAACCGGGGAGCTGTTTTTT
CASMRDRGGTGELFF
>TRBV7-9|.|TRBJ2-2|.
TGTGCCAGTGGACAATCTAACACCGGGGAGCTGTTTTTT
CASGQSNTGELFF
>TRBV7-9|.|TRBJ2-3|TRBD2
TGTGCCAGCAGCTTAGGCGGGGGGCTCACAGATACGCAGTATTTT
CASSLGGGLTDTQYF
>TRBV7-9|.|TRBJ2-7|TRBD1
TGTGCCAGCAGCTTAGTTTCTGGCAGGGGGCGAGAAGAGCAGTACTTC
CASSLVSGRGREEQYF
>TRBV3-1/TRBV3-2|.|TRBJ1-1|.
TGTGCCAGCAGCCTGCGCGCAATGAACACTGAAGCTTTCTTT
CASSLRAMNTEAFF
>TRBV21-1|.|TRBJ1-1|.
TGTGCCAGCAGCACTTGGACAGGAGAAAACACTGAAGCTTTCTTT
CASSTWTGENTEAFF
>TRBV5-4|.|TRBJ1-2|.
TGTGCCAGCAGCCCTGTAGCCACAACTAACTATGGCTACACCTTC
CASSPVATTNYGYTF
>TRBV29-1|once|TRBJ2-2|TRBD1
TGCAGCGCCGGGACAGGCTTCACCGGGGAGCTGTTTTTT
CSAGTGFTGELFF
>TRBV5-1|once|TRBJ2-2|TRBD1
TGCGCCACAGGGCAGACAGGGGTTGACACCGGGGAGCTGTTTTTT
CATGQTGVDTGELFF
>TRBV9|.|TRBJ2-6|.
TGTGCCAGCAGCGTAGGGCCGATCTCTGGGGCCAACGTCCTGACTTTC
CASSVGPISGANVLTF
>TRBV25-1|.|TRBJ2-1|TRBD2
TGTGCCAGCAGTGAGAGAGGGACTAGCCTCGATGAGCAGTTCTTC
CASSERGTSLDEQFF
>TRBV9|.|TRBJ1-2|TRBD1
TGTGCCAGCAGCGCCGGACAGGGGAGCTATGGCTACACCTTC
CASSAGQGSYGYTF
>TRBV5-6|.|TRBJ2-3|.
TGTGCCAGCAGCTTGGGACACACAGATACGCAGTATTTT
CASSLGHTDTQYF
>TRBV5-8|.|TRBJ2-5|.
TGTGCCAGCCTTACCCCGGGAGAACAAGAGACCCAGTACTTC
CASLTPGEQETQYF
>TRBV5-1|.|TRBJ2-6|.
TGCGCCAGCAGCTTGGTCGCTTCTACGGGTCTCTCTGGGGCCAACGTCCTGACTTTC
CASSLVASTGLSGANVLTF
>TRBV7-9|few|TRBJ1-2|.
TGTGCCAGCAGCTTAGGCAGGGGAAGCGTATATGGCTACACCTTC
CASSLGRGSVYGYTF
>TRBV6-5|few|TRBJ1-6|TRBD1
TGTGCCAGCAGTTACCGGGACAGGAATTCACCCCTCCACTTT
CASSYRDRNSPLHF
>TRBV6-2/TRBV6-3|.|TRBJ2-3|TRBD2
TGTGCCAGCAGTTACTCGAAGGCTAGCGGGGGTCGCACAGATACGCAGTATTTT
CASSYSKASGGRTDTQYF
>TRBV7-8|.|TRBJ1-6|TRBD1
TGTGCCAGCAGCTTGGCTGGACAGGACAAGGGTTCACCCCTCCACTTT
CASSLAGQDKGSPLHF
>TRBV6-2/TRBV6-3|.|TRBJ2-3|.
TGTGCCAGCAGTAGAGGGACAGATACGCAGTATTTT
CASSRGTDTQYF
>TRBV19|.|TRBJ2-3|TRBD2
TGTGCCAGTAGTATAGTAGCGGGAGAAAGTACGCAGTATTTT
CASSIVAGESTQYF
>TRBV7-2|.|TRBJ1-1|TRBD1
TGTGCCAGCAGCTCCGCGACAGGGGTGAACACTGAAGCTTTCTTT
CASSSATGVNTEAFF
>TRBV18|.|TRBJ1-3|.
TGTGCCAGCTCAGCAGGTGGAAACACCATATATTTT
CASSAGGNTIYF
>TRBV27|.|TRBJ2-1|TRBD2
TGTGCCAGCAGACCCAACCCCGGACTAGCGAAAGACAATGAGCAGTTCTTC
CASRPNPGLAKDNEQFF
>TRBV9|.|TRBJ2-1|TRBD2
TGTGCCAGCGGGGGGGTATACAATGAGCAGTTCTTC
CASGGVYNEQFF
>TRBV6-5|.|TRBJ1-2|TRBD1
TGTGCCAGCAGTTCCCCGACAGGGAAAGGCTACACCTTC
CASSSPTGKGYTF
>TRBV6-5|.|TRBJ2-3|.
TGTGCCAGCAGCCGAACATCCGGGACTCATACGCAGTATTTT
CASSRTSGTHTQYF
>TRBV18|.|TRBJ2-5|.
TGTGCCAGCTCACCAATCGCACAGAAAGAGACCCAGTACTTC
CASSPIAQKETQYF
>TRBV25-1|.|TRBJ1-2|TRBD1
TGTGCCAGCAGCGCGACAGGGGGCCCAACCTCCCTTTATGGCTACACCTTC
CASSATGGPTSLYGYTF
>TRBV5-1|.|TRBJ1-4|TRBD1
TGCGCCAGCAGCCGGAAACCGGGACAGCAAAATGAAAAACTGTTTTTT
CASSRKPGQQNEKLFF
>TRBV7-9|.|TRBJ1-3|.
TGTGCCAGCAGCACCGAACTAAACACCATATATTTT
CASSTELNTIYF
>TRBV5-1|.|TRBJ2-7|.
TGCGCCAGCAGCTTGGCCCCGGGTTACGAGCAGTACTTC
CASSLAPGYEQYF
>TRBV5-4|.|TRBJ2-2|TRBD1
TGTGCCAGCAGCTTGTCGCGGGACAGGGGCAACACCGGGGAGCTGTTTTTT
CASSLSRDRGNTGELFF
>TRBV4-2|once|TRBJ2-2|.
TGTGCCAGCAGCCAAGAGGTGGGCAGCAACACCGGGGAGCTGTTTTTT
CASSQEVGSNTGELFF